This T cell receptor beta chain is drawn from a study of shared clonotypes between healthy human individuals. General study results and limits: Generation probabilities of non-shared clonotypes were lower (relative to those shared by all four donors).

Profiling relied on immunoSEQ multiplex PCR, and the TCRdb table lists in-frame clones only, not all of them. The data contain about 2.1 million clones, 93% of them seen just once; the ten biggest clones take up more than 1.5%. With respect to this clone: Its matching antigen is unknown.

The germline V gene encodes CDR1 SSHAT and CDR2 FNYEAQ (reference sequence). V gave up 6 bases and J gave up 3 bases; unmatched junction bases: 14. This CDR3 contains 16 residues. CD45RO-negative, CCR7-positively selected cells formed the naive CD8 fraction, excluding terminally differentiated effector memory CD45RA+ cells. This TCR came from a man between 18 and 29 years old in good health. Some clones in this sample may be carry-over from other donors' samples. The rearrangement joins TRBV7-7 to TRBJ2-7; 7 bases line up with TRBD1. Sequencing input: naive CD8+ T cells from PBMCs. In DNA, the CDR3 is TGTGCCAGCAGTTCTCGACAGGGCGTTTTAGTCTACGAGCAGTACTTC. This encodes CASSSRQGVLVYEQYF.